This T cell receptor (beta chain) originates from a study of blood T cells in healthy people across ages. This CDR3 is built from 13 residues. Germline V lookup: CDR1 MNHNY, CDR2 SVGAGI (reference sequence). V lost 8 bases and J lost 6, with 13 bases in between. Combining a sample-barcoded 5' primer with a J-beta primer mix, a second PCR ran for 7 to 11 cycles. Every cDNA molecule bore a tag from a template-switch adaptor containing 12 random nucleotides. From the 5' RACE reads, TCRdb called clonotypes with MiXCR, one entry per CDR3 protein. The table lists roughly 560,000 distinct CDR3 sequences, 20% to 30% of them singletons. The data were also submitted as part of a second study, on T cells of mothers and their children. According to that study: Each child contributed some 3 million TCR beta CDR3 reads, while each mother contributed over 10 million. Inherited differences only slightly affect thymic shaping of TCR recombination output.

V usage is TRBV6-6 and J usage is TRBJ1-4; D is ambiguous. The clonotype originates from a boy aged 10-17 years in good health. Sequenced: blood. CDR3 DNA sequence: TGTGCCAGCGGCCTTTCCGGGGATGAAAAACTGTTTTTT. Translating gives CASGLSGDEKLFF.